This T cell receptor (beta chain) is from a study of T cells in women clearing cervical HPV infection. Study-level information: Case blood was drawn when the lesion was first found; control blood after infection became undetectable.

Data came from immunoSEQ multiplex PCR; TCRdb stores just in-frame clones and leaves some out. The sample's table shows fewer than 40,000 clones. The CDR3 consists of 19 residues. The germline CDR1 and CDR2 sequences are LGHNT and FRNRAP. V was clipped by 0 bases and J by 2 bases, with 21 bases between them. A remark on this clone: The CDR3 extends 3 residues past the end of the read, so its final part is completed from the germline J gene.

The sequencing sample was made of blood buffy coat. The sequence derives from a woman between 18 and 69 years old with a cervical HPV16 infection that either progressed to CIN3+ or cleared (not recorded which). The chain carries TRBV12-5 and TRBJ2-3, with D perhaps matching TRBD2 (6 bases). CDR3 region: CASGLVLSGGGENTDTQYF. CDR3 DNA, as far as it was read: TGTGCTAGTGGTTTGGTACTTTCCGGTGGCGGGGAAAACACAGATACG.